The clone carrying this TCR beta chain showed up just a few times. The data were produced by immunoSEQ multiplex PCR, yet TCRdb's version contains in-frame clones alone and is incomplete. The sample lists roughly 40,000 clones, less than 90% occurring once. The data were taken from a study of T cell changes during pregnancy in multiple sclerosis. The sequence came from a female donor with multiple sclerosis, enrolled in a pregnancy study. The specimen was CD4+ T cells from peripheral blood mononuclear cells, collected before pregnancy.

This chain's CDR3 is CASSLRWYTGGGTEAFF. Written as DNA, the CDR3 is TGTGCCAGCAGCTTACGCTGGTATACAGGGGGGGGCACTGAAGCTTTCTTT. This sequence joins TRBV7-6 and TRBJ1-1, with 8 bases lining up with TRBD1. Germline loops: CDR1 SGHVS, CDR2 FNYEAQ. This CDR3 is 17 amino acids long. V lost 2 bases, J lost 4 bases, and 12 bases stayed unmatched.